Each of the 5 T cell receptor beta chains below was sequenced from the same sample in a study of T cell responses to AZD1222 COVID-19 vaccine. Measured with immunoSEQ multiplex PCR; TCRdb has only the in-frame clones, and not every one. The table has about 68,000 clones, more than 70% seen once. The input for sequencing was peripheral blood, taken on day 0 of AZD1222 vaccination. The receptors come from an adult in good health.

The V and J genes are TRBV18 and TRBJ2-1, with TRBD1 matching over 8 bases. J lost 10 bases, V lost 3 bases, and 5 bases had no gene match. The germline gives CDR1 KGHSH, CDR2 LQKENI. This CDR3 region has 13 residues. In DNA, the CDR3 is TGTGCCAGCTCACCGTCAGGGGGCTGGGAGCAGTTCTTC. Translating it yields CASSPSGGWEQFF.

The gene calls are TRBV9 and TRBJ1-1; D remains unclear. Trimming left V 0 bases short and J 2 bases short, with 8 bases between. Germline CDR1 is SGDLS and CDR2 is YYNGEE. The CDR3 sequence is 14 residues long. CDR3 coding DNA: TGTGCCAGCAGCGTAGGTTACCTAAACACTGAAGCTTTCTTT. Translating it yields CASSVGYLNTEAFF.

V is TRBV5-1 and J is TRBJ1-1, with 8 nucleotides matching TRBD1. Per the germline V gene, CDR1 is SGHRS and CDR2 is YFSETQ. This CDR3 spans 18 amino acids. V dropped 2 bases and J dropped 1; count of bases not matched to a gene: 13. The CDR3 region has the DNA TGCGCCAGCAGCTTTCCTAAGGCAGGGGGCCTGAAGAACACTGAAGCTTTCTTT. Translating it yields CASSFPKAGGLKNTEAFF.

The V gene is TRBV18, the J gene TRBJ2-1; 10 bases line up with TRBD2. CDR3 length: 16 amino acids. After removal of 1 base from V and 8 bases from J, the junction contained 8 bases not matched to a gene. Germline CDR1 KGHSH, CDR2 LQKENI. In DNA, the CDR3 is TGTGCCAGCTCACCACAAAGCGGGAGGGCCGAGGATGAGCAGTTCTTC. It yields the protein CASSPQSGRAEDEQFF.

The genes are TRBV19 and TRBJ1-1; D is possibly TRBD1 (6 bases). Germline-derived CDR1 and CDR2 are LNHDA and SQIVND (reference sequence). The CDR3 runs to 15 residues. Trimming pared 5 bases from V and 5 bases from J, leaving 18 bases between. The CDR3, as DNA: TGTGCCAGTAGTCCGGGAACAGGGCTGGAGACTGAAGCTTTCTTT. Protein sequence: CASSPGTGLETEAFF.